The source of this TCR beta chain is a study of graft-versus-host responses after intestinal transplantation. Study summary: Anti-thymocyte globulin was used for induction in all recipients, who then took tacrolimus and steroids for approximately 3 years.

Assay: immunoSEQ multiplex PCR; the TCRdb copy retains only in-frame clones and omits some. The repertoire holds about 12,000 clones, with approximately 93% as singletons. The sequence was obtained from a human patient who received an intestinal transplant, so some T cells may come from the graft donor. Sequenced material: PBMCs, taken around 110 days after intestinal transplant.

For the CDR3, the DNA is TGCGCCAGCAGTGGACCGGGAGGCCCTGCTAGGGGCACAGATACGCAGTATTTT. Its translation is CASSGPGGPARGTDTQYF. V is TRBV10-1 and J is TRBJ2-3; 7 nucleotides agree with TRBD2. Germline V CDR1 and CDR2: WNHNN, SYGVQD (reference sequence). This CDR3 is 18 amino acids long. Trimming at V came to 4 bases and at J to 1 base, leaving 14 bases not matched to a gene.